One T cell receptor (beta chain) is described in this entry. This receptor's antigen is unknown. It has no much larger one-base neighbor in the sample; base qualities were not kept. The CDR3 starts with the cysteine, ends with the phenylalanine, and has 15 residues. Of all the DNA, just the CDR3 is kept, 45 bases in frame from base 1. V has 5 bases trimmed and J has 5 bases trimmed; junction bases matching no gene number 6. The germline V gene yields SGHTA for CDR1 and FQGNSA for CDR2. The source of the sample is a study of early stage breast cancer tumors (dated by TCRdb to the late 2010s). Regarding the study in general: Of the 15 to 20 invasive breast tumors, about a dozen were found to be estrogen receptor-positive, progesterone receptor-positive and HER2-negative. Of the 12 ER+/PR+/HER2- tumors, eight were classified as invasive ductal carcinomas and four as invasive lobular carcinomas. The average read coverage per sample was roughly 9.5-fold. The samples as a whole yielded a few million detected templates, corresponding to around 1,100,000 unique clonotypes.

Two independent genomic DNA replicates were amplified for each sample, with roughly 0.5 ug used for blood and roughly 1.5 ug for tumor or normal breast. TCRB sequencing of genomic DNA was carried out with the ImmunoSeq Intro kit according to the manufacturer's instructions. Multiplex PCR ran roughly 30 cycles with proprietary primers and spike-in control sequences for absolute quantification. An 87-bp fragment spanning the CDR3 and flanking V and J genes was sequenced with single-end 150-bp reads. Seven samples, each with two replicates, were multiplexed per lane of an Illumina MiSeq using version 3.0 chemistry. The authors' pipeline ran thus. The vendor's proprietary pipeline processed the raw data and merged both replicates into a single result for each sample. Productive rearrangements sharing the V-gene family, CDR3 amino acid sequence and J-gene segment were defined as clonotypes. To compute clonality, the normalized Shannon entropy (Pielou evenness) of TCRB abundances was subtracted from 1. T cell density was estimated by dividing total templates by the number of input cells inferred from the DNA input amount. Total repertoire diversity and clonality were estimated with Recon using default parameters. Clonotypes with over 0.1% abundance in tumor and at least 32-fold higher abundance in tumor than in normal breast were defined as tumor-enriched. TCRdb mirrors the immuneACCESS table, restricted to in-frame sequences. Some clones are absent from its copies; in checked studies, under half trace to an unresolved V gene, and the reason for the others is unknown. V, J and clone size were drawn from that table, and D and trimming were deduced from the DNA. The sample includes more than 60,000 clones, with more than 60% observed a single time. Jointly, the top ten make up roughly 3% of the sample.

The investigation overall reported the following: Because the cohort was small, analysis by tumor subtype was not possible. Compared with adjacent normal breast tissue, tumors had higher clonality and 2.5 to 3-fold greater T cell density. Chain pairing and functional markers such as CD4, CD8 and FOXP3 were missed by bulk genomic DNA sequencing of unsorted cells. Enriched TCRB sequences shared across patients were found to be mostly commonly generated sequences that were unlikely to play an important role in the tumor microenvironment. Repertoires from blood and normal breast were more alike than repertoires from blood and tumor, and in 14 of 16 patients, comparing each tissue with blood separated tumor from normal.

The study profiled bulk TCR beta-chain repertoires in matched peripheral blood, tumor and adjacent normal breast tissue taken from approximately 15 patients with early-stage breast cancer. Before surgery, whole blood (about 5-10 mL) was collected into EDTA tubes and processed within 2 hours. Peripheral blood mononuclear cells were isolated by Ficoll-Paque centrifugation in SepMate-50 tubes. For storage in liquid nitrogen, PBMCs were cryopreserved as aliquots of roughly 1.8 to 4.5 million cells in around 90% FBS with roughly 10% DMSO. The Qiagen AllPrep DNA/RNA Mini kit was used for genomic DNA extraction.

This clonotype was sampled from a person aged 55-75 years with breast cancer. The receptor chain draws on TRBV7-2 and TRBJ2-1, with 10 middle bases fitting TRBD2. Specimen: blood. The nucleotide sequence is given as TGTGCCAGCAGCGCGACTAGCGGGTATAACAATGAGCAGTTCTTC. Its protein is CASSATSGYNNEQFF.